This T cell receptor beta chain is from a study of cytomegalovirus exposure and HLA in healthy donors. Study background: Clustering assigned approximately 79% of the 350 to 400 genotyped donors to the Caucasian-associated ancestry cluster.

For this clone: Its antigen is currently unknown.

With 60 Vbeta and 13 Jbeta primers, the PCR was carried out. The protocol was immunoSEQ multiplex PCR, while the TCRdb copy is restricted to in-frame clones and leaves out a portion. The sample's table shows some 70,000 clones. Regarding donors, all were healthy bone marrow donors. With 7 bases removed from V and 1 base from J, the gap between germline ends came to 7 bases. This CDR3 has 12 residues. Per the germline V gene, CDR1 is MNHNS and CDR2 is SASEGT. Study observations and caveats: After further analysis at a later stage, 15,000 to 20,000 TCR beta sequences were associated with HLA alleles at 0.05 false discovery rate. Common viral pathogens (according to a later analysis) appeared linked to several of the most significant clusters.

This clonotype originated in a boy between 10 and 17 years old in good health and CMV-seronegative. Sequencing was performed on PBMCs. V is TRBV6-1 and J is TRBJ1-1; no firm D call. The CDR3 nucleotides are TGTGCCAGCACCCTCGGGAACACTGAAGCTTTCTTT. This encodes CASTLGNTEAFF.